These 8 T cell receptor beta chains share one sample of origin, sequenced in a study of T cell repertoires in cytomegalovirus infection. TCRdb independently ran MiXCR on the reads; one entry per CDR3 protein. This sample has around 100,000 distinct CDR3 sequences, with 23% found just once. Sequencing was done on a sample of CD8+ T cells from PBMCs. The receptor set was obtained from a human donor in good health (CMV status not recorded). Some clones in this sample may be carry-over from other donors' samples.

The J gene is TRBJ1-1, the V gene TRBV7-8; D unclear. The V gene's germline CDR1 is SGHVS and CDR2 FQNEAQ. CDR3 length: 12 residues. V was trimmed by 5 bases and J by 8 bases, leaving 12 bases between them. The chain's CDR3 is CASSPYEEEAFF. The DNA of the CDR3 is TGTGCCAGCAGCCCTTATGAAGAGGAAGCTTTCTTT.

This chain joins TRBV28 and TRBJ1-2, with TRBD1 identical over 9 bases. Germline-derived CDR1 and CDR2 are MDHEN and SYDVKM. This CDR3 region has 13 residues. V was pared by 7 bases and J by 4 bases, with 4 bases of the junction left unmatched. The CDR3 DNA sequence: TGTGCCAGCAAACAGGGGGCCAGCTATGGCTACACCTTC. Protein sequence: CASKQGASYGYTF.

This clonotype was observed at least ten times. In DNA, the CDR3 is TGTGCCAGCAGTGAACAGGAGGGCCAGGGCAATGAGCAGTTCTTC. Protein: CASSEQEGQGNEQFF. V usage is TRBV6-1 and J usage is TRBJ2-1, with a tentative D call TRBD2 (6 bases). The CDR3 loop spans 15 amino acids. Germline loops: CDR1 MNHNS, CDR2 SASEGT. Trimming shortened V by 2 bases and J by 6 bases, and 14 bases separated the two germline ends.

In this sample, this clonotype turned up a few times. The chain has TRBV5-6 and TRBJ1-2; D not resolved. The V end was cut by 1 base, the J end by 9 bases, with 7 bases between. CDR1 and CDR2 from the germline V gene are SGHDT and YYEEEE. This CDR3 is 11 amino acids long. CDR3 sequence (DNA): TGTGCCAGCAGCTTGTTGCGGAGCTACACCTTC. Translating it yields CASSLLRSYTF.

This clonotype was observed many times. The chain joins TRBV6-1 to TRBJ2-1, with a tentative D call TRBD1 (6 bases). The V gene's germline CDR1 is MNHNS and CDR2 SASEGT. The V gene lost 5 bases and the J gene lost 7 bases, with 6 bases spanning the gap. The CDR3 length is 11 residues. CDR3 amino acids: CASSRGNEQFF. In DNA form, the CDR3 reads TGTGCCAGCAGTAGGGGGAATGAGCAGTTCTTC.

This clonotype was counted ten times or more. The gene calls are TRBV7-9 and TRBJ1-1, with D unclear. CDR3 length equals 15 residues. Trimming cost V 5 bases and J 3 bases, with 16 bases left between them. In germline, CDR1 is SEHNR, CDR2 FQNEAQ (reference sequence). The CDR3 DNA sequence: TGTGCCAGCAGCATCTACTTGGGCGGGTACACTGAAGCTTTCTTT. Residues: CASSIYLGGYTEAFF. Combining the CDR3 with reference TRBV7-9 and TRBJ1-1 gives the whole variable domain DTGVSQNPRHKITKRGQNVTFRCDPISEHNRLYWYRQTLGQGPEFLTYFQNEAQLEKSRLLSDRFSAERPKGSFSTLEIQRTEQGDSAMYLCASSIYLGGYTEAFFGQGTRLTVV.

This clonotype appeared many times. V usage is TRBV6-5 and J usage is TRBJ1-1; 8 bases agree with TRBD1. The length of the CDR3 is 17 residues. The J segment lost 5 bases and the V segment lost 2 bases, leaving 13 bases of the junction unmatched. Per germline, CDR1 MNHEY and CDR2 SVGAGI. The CDR3 DNA is TGTGCCAGCAGTTACGGAGGACAGGGATTGGAGGTGACTGAAGCTTTCTTT. It yields the protein CASSYGGQGLEVTEAFF.

This clonotype was seen repeatedly, ten times or more. The chain joins TRBV7-9 to TRBJ2-1; D gene ambiguous. Trimming shortened V by 4 bases and J by 6 bases, and 10 bases separated the two germline ends. This CDR3 spans 13 amino acids. Germline values: CDR1 SEHNR, CDR2 FQNEAQ (reference sequence). For the CDR3, the DNA is TGTGCCAGCAGCTACAGAACGGGCAATGAGCAGTTCTTC. It encodes CASSYRTGNEQFF.